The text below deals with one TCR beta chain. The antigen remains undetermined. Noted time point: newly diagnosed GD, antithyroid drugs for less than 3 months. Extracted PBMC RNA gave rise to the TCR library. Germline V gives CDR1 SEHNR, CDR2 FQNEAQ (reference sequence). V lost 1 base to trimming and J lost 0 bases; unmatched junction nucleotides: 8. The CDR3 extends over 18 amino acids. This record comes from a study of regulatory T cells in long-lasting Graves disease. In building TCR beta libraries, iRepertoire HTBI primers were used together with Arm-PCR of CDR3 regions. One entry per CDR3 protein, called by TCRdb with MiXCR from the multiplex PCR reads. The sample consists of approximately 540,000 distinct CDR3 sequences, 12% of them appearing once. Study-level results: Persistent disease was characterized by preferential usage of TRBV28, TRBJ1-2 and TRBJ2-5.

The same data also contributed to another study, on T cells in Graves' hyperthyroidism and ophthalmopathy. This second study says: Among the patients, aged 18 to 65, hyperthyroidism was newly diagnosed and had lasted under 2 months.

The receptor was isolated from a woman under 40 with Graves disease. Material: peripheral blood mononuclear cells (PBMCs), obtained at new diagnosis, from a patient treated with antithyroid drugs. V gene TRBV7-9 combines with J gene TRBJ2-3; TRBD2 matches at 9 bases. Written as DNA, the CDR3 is TGTGCCAGCAGCTTAGGTCCCACTAGCGGGCTTAGCACAGATACGCAGTATTTT. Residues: CASSLGPTSGLSTDTQYF.